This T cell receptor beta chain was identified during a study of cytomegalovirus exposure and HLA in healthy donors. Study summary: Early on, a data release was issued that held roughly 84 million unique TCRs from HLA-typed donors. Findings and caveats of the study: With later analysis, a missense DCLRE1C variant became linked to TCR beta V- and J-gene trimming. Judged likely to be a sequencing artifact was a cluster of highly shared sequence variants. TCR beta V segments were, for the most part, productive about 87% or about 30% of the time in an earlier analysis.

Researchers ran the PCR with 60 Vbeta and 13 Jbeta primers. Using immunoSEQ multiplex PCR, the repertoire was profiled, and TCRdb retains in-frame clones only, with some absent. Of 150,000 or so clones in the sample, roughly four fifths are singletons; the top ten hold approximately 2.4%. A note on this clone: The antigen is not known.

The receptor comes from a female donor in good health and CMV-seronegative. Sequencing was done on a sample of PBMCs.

The CDR3 reads CASSGRDWQETQYF. As DNA, the CDR3 is TGTGCCAGCAGCGGCCGGGACTGGCAAGAGACCCAGTACTTC. The chain carries TRBV14 and TRBJ2-5; D perhaps matches TRBD2 (6 bases). The germline V and J ends were trimmed by 5 bases and 2 bases, with 12 bases remaining between them. The CDR3 length is 14 residues. The germline gives CDR1 SGHDN, CDR2 FVKESK.